This T cell receptor beta chain was documented in a study of cytomegalovirus exposure and HLA in healthy donors. Background on the study: Later, an analysis reported that the approximately 120 validation repertoires had used the same platform as the approximately 680 first-cohort repertoires. The study, taken as a whole, reports: Researchers catalogued approximately 170 TCR beta chains as cytomegalovirus-associated. Three CMV-associated chains were confirmed in vitro to be specific for CMV antigens.

With regard to this clone: What it binds is not known.

V was clipped by 7 bases and J by 1 base, with 4 bases between them. The CDR3 consists of 12 residues. Per the germline V gene, CDR1 is SNHLY and CDR2 is FYNNEI. The protocol was immunoSEQ multiplex PCR, while the TCRdb copy is restricted to in-frame clones and leaves out a portion. The table records some 150,000 clones, around 90% of them present only once. Sequencing was performed on PBMCs. This clonotype originated in a woman in her twenties or thirties in good health and CMV-seropositive. The chain links TRBV2 to TRBJ2-2; D not resolved. CDR3 sequence reads: CASTLNTGELFF. The CDR3 nucleotides are TGTGCCAGCACCCTGAACACCGGGGAGCTGTTTTTT.